A selection of T cell receptor beta chains follows, all from one sample in a study of regulatory T cells in long-lasting Graves disease. TCRdb independently ran MiXCR on the multiplex PCR reads; one entry per CDR3 protein. The sample includes about 560,000 distinct CDR3 sequences, roughly a sixth of them seen just once. These same records also appear under a second study, on T cells in Graves' hyperthyroidism and ophthalmopathy.

The source material was peripheral blood mononuclear cells (PBMCs), sampled at new diagnosis, from a patient treated with antithyroid drugs. The receptors stem from a man younger than 30 with Graves disease. Both conserved end residues are part of each CDR3. D genes are given only for firm matches. The size of a clone is reported for some rows only, either as once, few or many, or as a class for expanded clones.

cdr3_nt: TGTGCCAGCAGTGTGGACCCCTGGGGGGCCACCGGGGAGCTGTTTTTT; cdr3_aa: CASSVDPWGATGELFF; j_call: TRBJ2-2; clone_size: few; d_call: NA; v_call: TRBV6-4
cdr3_nt: TGCGCCAGCAGCCTCGGACTAGAGGTGTCCTTC; cdr3_aa: CASSLGLEVSF; j_call: TRBJ2-1; clone_size: NA; d_call: TRBD2; v_call: TRBV4-1
cdr3_nt: TGCAGTGCTCCTCGGACAGGGGGCTGGTCAGATACGCAGTATTTT; cdr3_aa: CSAPRTGGWSDTQYF; j_call: TRBJ2-3; clone_size: many; d_call: TRBD1; v_call: TRBV20-1
cdr3_nt: TGCGCCAGCAGCTTGGGGGAGGGCGATAACTCCTACGAGCAGTACTTC; cdr3_aa: CASSLGEGDNSYEQYF; j_call: TRBJ2-7; clone_size: NA; d_call: TRBD2; v_call: TRBV5-1
cdr3_nt: TGTGCCAGCAGCCGACAGGGGTTTTTAACAGATACGCAGTATTTT; cdr3_aa: CASSRQGFLTDTQYF; j_call: TRBJ2-3; clone_size: few; d_call: TRBD1; v_call: TRBV7-6
cdr3_nt: TGTGCCAGCAGCCCCGGGAGTTTGGGCGCGTACCAAGAGACCCAGTACTTC; cdr3_aa: CASSPGSLGAYQETQYF; j_call: TRBJ2-5; clone_size: few; d_call: NA; v_call: TRBV14
cdr3_nt: TGTGCCAGCAGCACCCGCTATCCAGACACCGGGGAGCTGTTTTTT; cdr3_aa: CASSTRYPDTGELFF; j_call: TRBJ2-2; clone_size: NA; d_call: NA; v_call: TRBV11-2
cdr3_nt: TGCAGTGCTTCAGGGGGGACTAGCACCAATGAGCAGTTCTTC; cdr3_aa: CSASGGTSTNEQFF; j_call: TRBJ2-1; clone_size: many; d_call: TRBD2; v_call: TRBV20-1
cdr3_nt: TGTGCCAGCAGCCTCGACCCGGGCACTGAAAAACTGTTTTTT; cdr3_aa: CASSLDPGTEKLFF; j_call: TRBJ1-4; clone_size: few; d_call: NA; v_call: TRBV5-6
cdr3_nt: TGTGCCAGCAGCTTAAGGGTAGCGGGAGGGTCCGAGCAGTACTTC; cdr3_aa: CASSLRVAGGSEQYF; j_call: TRBJ2-7; clone_size: many; d_call: TRBD2; v_call: TRBV11-2
cdr3_nt: TGTGCCAGCAGCTTAGATCTGGGTTTCTCCTACGAGCAGCACTTC; cdr3_aa: CASSLDLGFSYEQHF; j_call: TRBJ2-7; clone_size: many; d_call: NA; v_call: TRBV11-2
cdr3_nt: TGCAGTGCGAAACAGGGGGATCAGCCCCAGCATTTT; cdr3_aa: CSAKQGDQPQHF; j_call: TRBJ1-5; clone_size: few; d_call: TRBD1; v_call: TRBV20-1
cdr3_nt: TGCAGTGCTAGAAAGAGACAGGGGGCAAACACTGAAGCTTTCTTT; cdr3_aa: CSARKRQGANTEAFF; j_call: TRBJ1-1; clone_size: many; d_call: TRBD1; v_call: TRBV20-1
cdr3_nt: TGTGCCAGCTCACCGGCCCGGGACTTCTACGAGCAGTACTTC; cdr3_aa: CASSPARDFYEQYF; j_call: TRBJ2-7; clone_size: NA; d_call: NA; v_call: TRBV18
cdr3_nt: TGTGCCAGCAGCGTAGGGGACAGGGGAGCTGGAAACACCATATATTTT; cdr3_aa: CASSVGDRGAGNTIYF; j_call: TRBJ1-3; clone_size: NA; d_call: TRBD1; v_call: TRBV5-1
cdr3_nt: TGTGCCAGCAGTTACTCGCTGCAGGGGCACTATGGCTACACCTTC; cdr3_aa: CASSYSLQGHYGYTF; j_call: TRBJ1-2; clone_size: many; d_call: NA; v_call: TRBV6-6
cdr3_nt: TGTGCCGGCTCACCGGTGGGGGGCTGGGGAGACTACGAGCAGTACTTC; cdr3_aa: CAGSPVGGWGDYEQYF; j_call: TRBJ2-7; clone_size: NA; d_call: NA; v_call: TRBV18
cdr3_nt: TGTGCCAGCAGCCCTCACGGGACTTTTGGCGCTGAAGCTTTCTTT; cdr3_aa: CASSPHGTFGAEAFF; j_call: TRBJ1-1; clone_size: few; d_call: NA; v_call: TRBV14
cdr3_nt: TGTGCCAGCAGCTTGTTTTGGGCCGGACAGGGTGTCGAGCAGTACTTC; cdr3_aa: CASSLFWAGQGVEQYF; j_call: TRBJ2-7; clone_size: NA; d_call: TRBD1; v_call: TRBV7-2
cdr3_nt: TGCGCCAGCAGCACGGACCAGGGCCCCTACGAGCAGTACTTC; cdr3_aa: CASSTDQGPYEQYF; j_call: TRBJ2-7; clone_size: many; d_call: NA; v_call: TRBV5-1
cdr3_nt: TGCAGCGTTGGAGGACAGGGAACTCAGCCCCAGCATTTT; cdr3_aa: CSVGGQGTQPQHF; j_call: TRBJ1-5; clone_size: few; d_call: TRBD1; v_call: TRBV29-1
cdr3_nt: TGCAGTGCTAGGGCCGGAGCGGATACGCAGTATTTT; cdr3_aa: CSARAGADTQYF; j_call: TRBJ2-3; clone_size: few; d_call: NA; v_call: TRBV20-1
cdr3_nt: TGTGCCAGCAGCTTAGTAATGCGGACAGCCGGGGAGACCCAGTACTTC; cdr3_aa: CASSLVMRTAGETQYF; j_call: TRBJ2-5; clone_size: many; d_call: NA; v_call: TRBV7-9
cdr3_nt: TGTGCCAGCAGTTCCGTCCGGACCTCCTACGAGCAGTACTTC; cdr3_aa: CASSSVRTSYEQYF; j_call: TRBJ2-7; clone_size: few; d_call: NA; v_call: TRBV6-8
cdr3_nt: TGTGCCACGGCGAGGGAAGCTCAAGAGACCCAGTACTTC; cdr3_aa: CATAREAQETQYF; j_call: TRBJ2-5; clone_size: NA; d_call: NA; v_call: TRBV11-2
cdr3_nt: TGTGCCGTTGGACAGATGAACACTGAAGCTTTCTTT; cdr3_aa: CAVGQMNTEAFF; j_call: TRBJ1-1; clone_size: many; d_call: NA; v_call: TRBV30
cdr3_nt: TGTGCCAGCAGCTTCGGACAGGGGGAGGACATTCAGTACTTC; cdr3_aa: CASSFGQGEDIQYF; j_call: TRBJ2-4; clone_size: many; d_call: TRBD1; v_call: TRBV11-1